A single sample is the source of the 18 T cell receptor beta chains below, sequenced in a study of blood T cell repertoires in COVID-19. TCRdb's copy holds only in-frame clones and misses some; the assay was immunoSEQ multiplex PCR. The sample holds some 270,000 clones, about 83% seen once. Specimen: peripheral blood. These receptors came from a woman between 40 and 50 years old who had recovered from COVID-19.

Here the CDR3 reads CASSLAYKGASNQPQHF. CDR3 in DNA: TGTGCCAGCAGCTTAGCGTACAAGGGGGCAAGCAATCAGCCCCAGCATTTT. The gene calls are TRBV7-9 and TRBJ1-5; TRBD1 matches 7 bases. The CDR3 consists of 17 residues. The J segment lost 1 base and the V segment lost 0 bases, leaving 6 bases of the junction unmatched. Germline CDR1 and CDR2: SEHNR and FQNEAQ (reference sequence). Complete variable domain (other parts from reference TRBV7-9 and TRBJ1-5): DTGVSQNPRHKITKRGQNVTFRCDPISEHNRLYWYRQTLGQGPEFLTYFQNEAQLEKSRLLSDRFSAERPKGSFSTLEIQRTEQGDSAMYLCASSLAYKGASNQPQHFGDGTRLSIL.

The gene calls are TRBV28 and TRBJ2-1; TRBD2 might be the D (7 bases). V lost 6 bases to trimming and J lost 2 bases, with 20 bases between them. The CDR3 sequence is 17 residues long. From germline, CDR1 is MDHEN and CDR2 SYDVKM. CDR3 loop: CASSLASAGATYNEQFF. CDR3 in DNA: TGTGCCAGCAGCTTAGCCTCGGCGGGGGCCACCTACAATGAGCAGTTCTTC. Full variable domain (outside the CDR3, taken from reference TRBV28 and TRBJ2-1): DVKVTQSSRYLVKRTGEKVFLECVQDMDHENMFWYRQDPGLGLRLIYFSYDVKMKEKGDIPEGYSVSREKKERFSLILESASTNQTSMYLCASSLASAGATYNEQFFGPGTRLTVL.

This clone was recorded only once. The chain combines TRBV10-3 with TRBJ1-5, with 7 bases lining up with TRBD1. This CDR3 region has 16 residues. Germline V lookup: CDR1 ENHRY, CDR2 SYGVKD. Trimming at V came to 5 bases and at J to 5 bases, leaving 12 bases not matched to a gene. In nucleotides, the CDR3 is TGTGCCATCAGTCCTACGACGAGCAGGGGGGATCAGCCCCAGCATTTT. Translating it yields CAISPTTSRGDQPQHF.

The J gene is TRBJ1-1, the V gene TRBV10-3; TRBD1 matches at 8 bases. Germline trimming cut 6 bases from V and 4 bases from J; bases unmatched to any gene: 7. This CDR3 comprises 14 residues. Germline V CDR1 and CDR2: ENHRY, SYGVKD. The CDR3 coding sequence is TGTGCCATCAGGGACAGGGTGGACTTCACTGAAGCTTTCTTT. Translation: CAIRDRVDFTEAFF.

This chain connects TRBV5-1 to TRBJ2-3; TRBD1 matches 8 bases. J was trimmed by 0 bases and V by 1 base; bases with no gene match: 19. Germline V gene data show CDR1 as SGHRS and CDR2 as YFSETQ. This CDR3 has 21 residues. CDR3 nucleotides: TGCGCCAGCAGCTTGTTGATCAGGGGGCAGGGATTACCCTATAGCACAGATACGCAGTATTTT. Protein product: CASSLLIRGQGLPYSTDTQYF.

The chain has TRBV12-3 or TRBV12-4 and TRBJ1-3; D unresolved. CDR3 length: 12 amino acids. The V end lost 7 bases, the J end lost 3 bases, and 7 bases lay between the germline ends. The CDR3 loop is CASTLSGNTIYF. The CDR3, as DNA: TGTGCCAGCACCTTGAGTGGAAACACCATATATTTT.

The chain uses TRBV28 and TRBJ1-6; 9 bases line up with TRBD1. Trimming at V came to 6 bases and at J to 14 bases, leaving 14 bases not matched to a gene. Germline V gene data show CDR1 as MDHEN and CDR2 as SYDVKM. This CDR3 is 15 amino acids long. The CDR3 region is CASRPGGTGKVTLHF. DNA for the CDR3: TGTGCCAGCAGACCTGGGGGGACAGGGAAGGTCACCCTCCACTTT.

This chain uses TRBV27 with TRBJ2-7; TRBD1 is a possible D gene (6 bases). CDR1 is MNHEY and CDR2 is SMNVEV in the germline V gene (reference sequence). The V end was cut by 6 bases, the J end by 1 base, with 10 bases between. The CDR3 is 13 residues long. CDR3 coding DNA: TGTGCCAGCAGCCGTCAGGGGTCCTACGAGCAGTACTTC. It specifies CASSRQGSYEQYF.

The chain couples TRBV5-1 to TRBJ1-6, with TRBD1 matching over 7 bases. CDR1 is SGHRS, CDR2 YFSETQ, per germline. The CDR3 has 15 residues. The V and J ends lost 4 bases and 6 bases, in that order; junction bases with no gene match: 7. The CDR3 is CASSRDGTANSPLHF. For the CDR3, the DNA is TGCGCCAGCAGCCGGGACGGGACAGCTAATTCACCCCTCCACTTT.

This chain uses TRBV12-3 or TRBV12-4 with TRBJ1-3, with D perhaps matching TRBD1 (6 bases). Trimming stripped 6 bases from V and 1 base from J, with 7 bases between. The CDR3 runs to 13 residues. CDR3 DNA: TGTGCCAGCAGACAGGGTTCTGGAAACACCATATATTTT. It specifies CASRQGSGNTIYF.

V is TRBV6-1 and J is TRBJ2-3; D perhaps matches TRBD1 (5 bases). The CDR3 totals 16 residues. V was pared by 1 base and J by 2 bases, with 13 bases between. In germline, CDR1 is MNHNS, CDR2 SASEGT. Here the CDR3 reads CASSEEIRGITDTQYF. The DNA for the CDR3 is TGTGCCAGCAGTGAAGAAATTAGGGGAATCACAGATACGCAGTATTTT.

The V gene is TRBV7-2, the J gene TRBJ2-1, with 8 bases fitting TRBD1. V shed 5 bases, J shed 7 bases, and the junction held 7 bases outside the gene matches. CDR1 and CDR2 (germline): SGHTA, FQGNSA. The CDR3 spans 14 residues. The CDR3 is CASSLRQGRNEQFF. In DNA, the CDR3 is TGTGCCAGCAGCCTAAGACAGGGGCGGAATGAGCAGTTCTTC.

This chain uses TRBV25-1 with TRBJ1-4; D remains ambiguous. The CDR3 runs to 8 residues. In germline, CDR1 is MGHDK, CDR2 SYGVNS. This CDR3 is CPDEKLFF. The CDR3 DNA sequence: TGTCCAGATGAAAAACTGTTTTTT.

This clone was observed a single time. This same CDR3 is encoded by further DNA sequences in the sample. In DNA form, the CDR3 reads TGTGCCAGCAGTCGGGACAGGGGTAGGGAAAAACTGTTTTTT. Translating gives CASSRDRGREKLFF. This rearrangement joins TRBV2 to TRBJ1-4; TRBD1 matches at 10 bases. The J segment lost 8 bases and the V segment lost 5 bases, leaving 5 bases of the junction unmatched. Germline-derived CDR1 and CDR2 are SNHLY and FYNNEI. CDR3 length: 14 residues.

This chain connects TRBV5-6 to TRBJ2-3; 7 bases agree with TRBD1. The J segment lost 4 bases and the V segment lost 0 bases, leaving 2 bases of the junction unmatched. This CDR3 is 14 amino acids long. Germline assignment: CDR1 SGHDT and CDR2 YYEEEE. The CDR3 DNA reads TGTGCCAGCAGCTTGGGACAGGGCTCAGATACGCAGTATTTT. Protein: CASSLGQGSDTQYF.

This sequence joins TRBV27 and TRBJ2-7, with TRBD1 matching 8 bases. Germline V CDR1 and CDR2: MNHEY, SMNVEV (reference sequence). V shed 4 bases, J shed 5 bases, and the junction held 4 bases outside the gene matches. This CDR3 has 13 residues. DNA of the CDR3: TGTGCCAGCAGTTACATGGACAGGGACGAGCAGTACTTC. Its protein product is CASSYMDRDEQYF.

V usage is TRBV5-1 and J usage is TRBJ2-3; 8 positions agree with TRBD1. Germline V gene sequence: CDR1 SGHRS, CDR2 YFSETQ. V lost 6 bases, J lost 3 bases, and 9 bases stayed unmatched. CDR3 length equals 15 residues. The CDR3 bases are TGCGCCAGCACTCTATGGACAGGGCTTACAGATACGCAGTATTTT. Translating it yields CASTLWTGLTDTQYF.

The chain employs TRBV5-6 and TRBJ2-1; 9 bases align to TRBD2. The V gene's germline CDR1 is SGHDT and CDR2 YYEEEE. The CDR3 covers 17 residues. The trim removed 0 bases at V and 3 bases at J, leaving 7 bases unmatched. The CDR3 sequence is CASSLGASGALYNEQFF. In DNA form, the CDR3 reads TGTGCCAGCAGCTTGGGGGCTAGCGGGGCCCTCTACAATGAGCAGTTCTTC.